Sequencing of this T cell receptor (beta chain) was carried out in a study of siplizumab effects on memory and regulatory T cells. The study's findings and limits: The alloresponse seemed to draw substantially on naive T cells, which appeared more diverse than memory cells.

Each sample had roughly 10^5 TCR templates assayed. Here immunoSEQ multiplex PCR was the method, and the copy in TCRdb shows in-frame clones only, minus some. Of roughly 120,000 clones listed, around 94% are singletons. To note about this clone: Its antigen remains unidentified.

Sequencing was done on a sample of non-Treg CD4+ T cells sorted from blood. The clonotype originates from a human donor in good health.

Here the CDR3 reads CASTQLTLTGNYGYTF. DNA of the CDR3: TGTGCCAGCACCCAACTTACTTTGACAGGAAACTATGGCTACACCTTC. V gene TRBV28 combines with J gene TRBJ1-2; TRBD1 is a possible D gene (6 bases). This CDR3 is 16 amino acids long. The V gene lost 7 bases and the J gene lost 2 bases, with 20 bases spanning the gap. Germline CDR1 and CDR2: MDHEN and SYDVKM.